These T cell receptor beta chains were read from a single sample in a study of shared clonotypes between healthy human individuals. Measured with immunoSEQ multiplex PCR; TCRdb has only the in-frame clones, and not every one. There are around 2,000,000 clones in the sample; 85% to 95% occur only once, and 0.1% to 0.15% lies in the top ten. Source material: naive CD4+ T cells sorted from blood. The source is a man in his late teens or twenties in good health. Each CDR3 is given with its conserved first and last residue. The D gene is left open where the match is weak. A clone size is listed for some rows: how often the clone was seen (once, few, many), or a class if it is expanded.

>TRBV6-5|many|TRBJ1-5|NA
CASRNRESNQPQHF
TGTGCCAGCCGGAACAGGGAGAGCAATCAGCCCCAGCATTTT
>TRBV4-3|NA|TRBJ2-4|NA
CASSQAGGGAGTKNIQYF
TGCGCCAGCAGCCAAGCCGGCGGAGGGGCCGGTACCAAAAACATTCAGTACTTC
>TRBV19|NA|TRBJ1-6|TRBD1
CASTQGVPGSPLHF
TGTGCCAGTACCCAGGGGGTACCGGGTTCACCCCTCCACTTT
>TRBV19|NA|TRBJ1-6|NA
CATPGYNSPLHF
TGTGCCACCCCCGGGTATAATTCACCCCTCCACTTT
>TRBV4-2|NA|TRBJ2-7|NA
CASRSRTDEQYF
TGTGCCAGCAGATCCCGGACTGACGAGCAGTACTTC
>TRBV2|NA|TRBJ2-5|NA
CASRTVSETQYF
TGTGCCAGCAGGACAGTCTCTGAGACCCAGTACTTC
>TRBV5-1|NA|TRBJ2-7|NA
CASSLTGSSYEQYF
TGCGCCAGCAGCTTGACCGGCAGCTCCTACGAGCAGTACTTC
>TRBV6-1|NA|TRBJ2-1|NA
CASGTSLYNEQFF
TGTGCCAGCGGAACTAGTTTGTACAATGAGCAGTTCTTC
>TRBV7-9|NA|TRBJ2-5|NA
CASSLGGQNSVTQYF
TGTGCCAGCAGCTTAGGAGGTCAGAATTCCGTAACCCAGTACTTC
>TRBV6-1|NA|TRBJ1-3|TRBD1
CASSRGTGGNTIYF
TGTGCCAGCAGCCGAGGGACAGGGGGAAACACCATATATTTT
>TRBV27|NA|TRBJ1-6|TRBD1
CASSLDGTGSPLHF
TGTGCCAGCAGTTTAGATGGGACAGGTTCACCCCTCCACTTT
>TRBV9|NA|TRBJ1-6|NA
CASSVEGGSGSPLHF
TGTGCCAGCAGCGTAGAAGGGGGGTCCGGTTCACCCCTCCACTTT
>TRBV7-9|few|TRBJ2-2|NA
CASSLTITNTGELFF
TGTGCCAGCAGCTTGACGATAACGAACACCGGGGAGCTGTTTTTT
>TRBV7-9|NA|TRBJ1-2|TRBD1
CASSLVGQGTRGNGYTF
TGTGCCAGCAGCTTAGTGGGACAGGGTACCAGGGGGAATGGCTACACCTTC
>TRBV5-4|NA|TRBJ2-2|TRBD1
CASSSGQVTAGELFF
TGTGCCAGCAGCTCGGGACAGGTTACCGCCGGGGAGCTGTTTTTT
>TRBV5-1|once|TRBJ2-3|TRBD2
CASSLPSGSITDTQYF
TGCGCCAGCAGCCTCCCTAGCGGGTCCATCACAGATACGCAGTATTTT
>TRBV7-2|NA|TRBJ1-4|NA
CASSSRPEANEKLFF
TGTGCCAGCAGCTCCCGTCCTGAAGCTAATGAAAAACTGTTTTTT
>TRBV10-2|NA|TRBJ2-3|NA
CASSEIVGRDTQYF
TGCGCCAGCAGTGAGATCGTGGGCCGGGATACGCAGTATTTT
>TRBV25-1|NA|TRBJ1-2|TRBD1
CASSAAEQQGARGYTF
TGTGCCAGCAGCGCAGCAGAACAACAGGGGGCTAGAGGCTACACCTTC
>TRBV29-1|NA|TRBJ2-5|NA
CSVDGPSTQYF
TGCAGCGTTGACGGACCTTCGACCCAGTACTTC
>TRBV12-1|NA|TRBJ2-7|NA
CASSFSEGPYEQYF
TGTGCCAGCAGCTTCTCAGAGGGGCCCTACGAGCAGTACTTC
>TRBV2|NA|TRBJ2-7|NA
CASSEGLVGRHEQYF
TGTGCCAGCAGTGAAGGGCTAGTCGGGAGACACGAGCAGTACTTC
>TRBV7-2|NA|TRBJ2-7|NA
CASYSYGTSRVMYF
TGTGCCAGCTACAGCTACGGAACTAGCCGAGTGATGTACTTC
>TRBV18|once|TRBJ2-2|NA
CASSPGATGELFF
TGTGCCAGCTCACCAGGGGCCACCGGGGAGCTGTTTTTT
>TRBV9|NA|TRBJ2-1|NA
CASSVGVVGTYYNEQFF
TGTGCCAGCAGCGTCGGAGTGGTCGGGACTTACTACAATGAGCAGTTCTTC
>TRBV28|NA|TRBJ2-3|TRBD1
CASSVLGLGTGGTDTQYF
TGTGCCAGCAGTGTCCTCGGATTGGGGACAGGGGGAACAGATACGCAGTATTTT
>TRBV5-1|NA|TRBJ1-4|NA
CASSLAGAREKLFF
TGCGCCAGCAGCTTGGCGGGGGCAAGAGAAAAACTGTTTTTT
>TRBV5-4|NA|TRBJ1-4|TRBD1
CASSSVGTGGIEKLFF
TGTGCCAGCAGCTCCGTTGGGACAGGGGGGATTGAAAAACTGTTTTTT
>TRBV14|NA|TRBJ2-5|TRBD1
CASSQGRQGPRETQYF
TGTGCCAGCAGCCAAGGTCGACAGGGCCCCAGGGAGACCCAGTACTTC
>TRBV6-5|NA|TRBJ1-6|NA
CASRKIQGRSPLHF
TGTGCCAGCAGGAAAATACAGGGTCGGTCACCCCTCCACTTT
>TRBV30|NA|TRBJ1-1|TRBD1
CAWWDSPNTEAFF
TGTGCCTGGTGGGACAGTCCTAACACTGAAGCTTTCTTT
>TRBV27|once|TRBJ2-7|TRBD2
CASSLRLAGVYEQYF
TGTGCCAGCAGTTTACGCCTAGCGGGAGTTTACGAGCAGTACTTC
>TRBV9|NA|TRBJ2-7|TRBD2
CASSVGGAGDPYEQYF
TGTGCCAGCAGCGTAGGGGGAGCGGGGGACCCCTACGAGCAGTACTTC
>TRBV28|NA|TRBJ2-1|NA
CASSLPPGASSYNEQFF
TGTGCCAGCAGTTTGCCCCCGGGGGCGAGCTCCTACAATGAGCAGTTCTTC
>TRBV5-1|NA|TRBJ1-1|NA
CASSLEGGNTEAFF
TGCGCCAGCAGCTTGGAGGGCGGGAACACTGAAGCTTTCTTT
>TRBV5-1|NA|TRBJ2-1|NA
CASSLGGPYNEQFF
TGCGCCAGCAGCTTGGGCGGACCCTACAATGAGCAGTTCTTC
>TRBV6-6|NA|TRBJ1-4|TRBD1
CASSYGQGVEKLFF
TGTGCCAGCAGTTACGGCCAGGGGGTGGAAAAACTGTTTTTT
>TRBV28|NA|TRBJ1-4|NA
CASNSRMAGEKLFF
TGTGCCAGCAACTCCCGGATGGCGGGAGAAAAACTGTTTTTT
>TRBV21-1|NA|TRBJ2-5|NA
CASSSRARPRTSGRIETQYF
TGTGCCAGCAGCTCTCGAGCCAGGCCCAGGACTAGCGGGAGAATTGAGACCCAGTACTTC
>TRBV11-2|NA|TRBJ2-1|NA
CASRAWGNEQFF
TGTGCCAGCAGAGCTTGGGGCAATGAGCAGTTCTTC
>TRBV6-4|NA|TRBJ1-6|NA
CASSEQGGLGSPLHF
TGTGCCAGCAGTGAACAGGGAGGTTTGGGTTCACCCCTCCACTTT
>TRBV5-4|NA|TRBJ1-1|TRBD1
CASSDRRGTLNTEAFF
TGTGCCAGCAGCGATCGCAGGGGGACCTTGAACACTGAAGCTTTCTTT
>TRBV10-3|NA|TRBJ2-1|TRBD2
CAIGGGTSGNNEQFF
TGTGCCATCGGAGGAGGGACTAGCGGAAACAATGAGCAGTTCTTC
>TRBV11-3|NA|TRBJ2-5|TRBD1
CASSWGTGGEETQYF
TGTGCCAGCAGCTGGGGGACAGGGGGAGAAGAGACCCAGTACTTC
>TRBV5-4|NA|TRBJ1-1|NA
CASSDGRLMNTEAFF
TGTGCCAGCAGCGATGGGCGACTTATGAACACTGAAGCTTTCTTT
>TRBV18|NA|TRBJ1-2|TRBD1
CASSPPTGGYSDYGYTF
TGTGCCAGCTCCCCTCCGACAGGGGGGTACTCCGACTATGGCTACACCTTC
>TRBV5-1|once|TRBJ1-1|NA
CASSLGVLNTEAFF
TGCGCCAGCAGCTTGGGGGTTCTGAACACTGAAGCTTTCTTT
>TRBV7-9|NA|TRBJ1-4|TRBD1
CASSLWLDRGFEKLFF
TGTGCCAGCAGCTTATGGCTGGACAGGGGTTTTGAAAAACTGTTTTTT
>TRBV4-2|NA|TRBJ2-3|NA
CASSQLFTDTQYF
TGTGCCAGCAGCCAACTATTCACAGATACGCAGTATTTT
>TRBV6-5|NA|TRBJ1-1|NA
CASSYDSNTEAFF
TGTGCCAGCAGTTACGACAGCAACACTGAAGCTTTCTTT
>TRBV18|NA|TRBJ2-7|NA
CASTAGTAYEQYF
TGTGCCAGCACGGCCGGGACGGCCTACGAGCAGTACTTC
>TRBV2|NA|TRBJ2-3|NA
CASSLGHSTDTQYF
TGTGCCAGCAGCCTCGGCCACAGCACAGATACGCAGTATTTT
>TRBV18|NA|TRBJ2-6|TRBD1
CASSPDGTGSGANVLTF
TGTGCCAGCTCACCGGATGGGACAGGGTCCGGGGCCAACGTCCTGACTTTC
>TRBV5-1|NA|TRBJ2-1|TRBD2
CASSSTSGGNNEQFF
TGCGCCAGCAGCTCGACTAGCGGGGGGAACAATGAGCAGTTCTTC